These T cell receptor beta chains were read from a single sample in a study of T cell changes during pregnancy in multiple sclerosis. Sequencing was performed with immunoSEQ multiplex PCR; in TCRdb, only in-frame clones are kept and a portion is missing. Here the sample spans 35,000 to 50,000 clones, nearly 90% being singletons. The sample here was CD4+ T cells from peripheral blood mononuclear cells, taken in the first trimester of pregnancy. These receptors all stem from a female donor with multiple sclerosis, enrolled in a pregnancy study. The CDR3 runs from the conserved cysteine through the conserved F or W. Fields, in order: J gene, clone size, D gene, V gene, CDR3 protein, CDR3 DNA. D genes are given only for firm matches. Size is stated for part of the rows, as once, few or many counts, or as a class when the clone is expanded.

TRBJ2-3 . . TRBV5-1 CASSANGDTQYF TGCGCCAGCAGCGCGAATGGAGATACGCAGTATTTT
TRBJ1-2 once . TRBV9 CASSVDNRGYGYTF TGTGCCAGCAGCGTAGATAACCGGGGCTATGGCTACACCTTC
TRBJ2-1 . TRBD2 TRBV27 CASSSRSGSWGTEQFF TGTGCCAGCAGTTCACGGAGCGGGAGTTGGGGAACGGAGCAGTTCTTC
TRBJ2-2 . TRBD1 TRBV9 CASSVIGTGTGELFF TGTGCCAGCAGCGTAATAGGGACAGGGACCGGGGAGCTGTTTTTT
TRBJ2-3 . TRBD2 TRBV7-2 CASSAGLAGGTTSTDTQYF TGTGCCAGCAGCGCGGGACTAGCGGGAGGGACCACTAGCACAGATACGCAGTATTTT
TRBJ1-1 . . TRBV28 CASSPPRLRTEAFF TGTGCCAGCAGCCCCCCGAGGCTGAGGACTGAAGCTTTCTTT
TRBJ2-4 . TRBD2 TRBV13 CASSQLAGGSGVKNIQYF TGTGCCAGCAGCCAACTAGCGGGAGGGTCGGGGGTCAAAAACATTCAGTACTTC
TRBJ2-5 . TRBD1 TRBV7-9 CASSLDRGQRETQYF TGTGCCAGCAGCCTGGACAGGGGGCAGCGGGAGACCCAGTACTTC
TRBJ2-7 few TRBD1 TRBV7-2 CASSFAGTGRRSSYEQYF TGTGCCAGCAGCTTCGCCGGGACAGGGAGAAGGAGCTCCTACGAGCAGTACTTC
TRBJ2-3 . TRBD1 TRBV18 CASSSTGGMADTQYF TGTGCCAGCTCAAGTACAGGGGGGATGGCAGATACGCAGTATTTT
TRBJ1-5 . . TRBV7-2 CASSLGPGRQGRSQPQHF TGTGCCAGCAGCTTAGGACCGGGTCGGCAGGGTAGGTCTCAGCCCCAGCATTTT
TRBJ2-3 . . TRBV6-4 CASSEGGMTDTQYF TGTGCCAGCAGTGAAGGGGGAATGACAGATACGCAGTATTTT
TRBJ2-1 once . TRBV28 CASSSLGQYLSDPWQFF TGTGCCAGCAGTTCCCTGGGGCAATACCTCTCGGATCCGTGGCAGTTCTTC
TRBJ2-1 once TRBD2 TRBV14 CASSPWTSPINEQFF TGTGCCAGCAGCCCTTGGACTAGCCCCATCAATGAGCAGTTCTTC
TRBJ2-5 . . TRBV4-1 CASSQEGPELETQYF TGCGCCAGCAGCCAAGAAGGTCCGGAGCTGGAGACCCAGTACTTC
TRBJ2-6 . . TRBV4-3 CASSQVAGPSSGANVLTF TGCGCCAGCAGCCAAGTAGCAGGGCCAAGCTCTGGGGCCAACGTCCTGACTTTC
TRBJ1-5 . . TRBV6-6 CASSPTGEAQHF TGTGCCAGCAGCCCTACAGGAGAGGCCCAGCATTTT
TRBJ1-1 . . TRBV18 CASSPEVRVTEAFF TGTGCCAGCTCACCGGAAGTCAGGGTCACTGAAGCTTTCTTT
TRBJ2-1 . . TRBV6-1 CASSSIPYNEQFF TGTGCCAGCAGTTCAATCCCCTACAATGAGCAGTTCTTC
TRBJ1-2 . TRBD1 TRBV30 CAWATGLGIGYTF TGTGCCTGGGCGACAGGGTTAGGTATTGGCTACACCTTC
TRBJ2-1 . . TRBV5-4 CASSFPDSRKNNEQFF TGTGCCAGCAGCTTTCCAGACAGCCGAAAGAACAATGAGCAGTTCTTC
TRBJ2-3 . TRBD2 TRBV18 CASSASSGGTDTQYF TGTGCCAGCTCAGCTTCTAGCGGAGGAACAGATACGCAGTATTTT
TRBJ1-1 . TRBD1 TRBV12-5 CASGLGRQGGTEAFF TGTGCTAGTGGTTTGGGAAGACAGGGTGGCACTGAAGCTTTCTTT
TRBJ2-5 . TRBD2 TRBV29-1 CSVGLAGGRETQYF TGCAGCGTGGGACTAGCGGGAGGGCGTGAGACCCAGTACTTC
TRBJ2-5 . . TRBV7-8 CASSLIAGSQETQYF TGTGCCAGCAGCTTAATCGCGGGCTCCCAAGAGACCCAGTACTTC
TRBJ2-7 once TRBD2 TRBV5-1 CASSPAGGSYEQYF TGCGCCAGCAGCCCGGCGGGAGGCTCCTACGAGCAGTACTTC
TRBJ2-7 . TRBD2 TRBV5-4 CASSLTSSPYEQYF TGTGCCAGCAGCCTGACTAGCTCCCCCTACGAGCAGTACTTC
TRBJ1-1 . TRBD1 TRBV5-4 CASSRPGQGFGNTEAFF TGTGCCAGCAGCCGACCCGGACAGGGTTTCGGGAACACTGAAGCTTTCTTT
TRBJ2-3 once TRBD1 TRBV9 CASSGMPGQGTDTQYF TGTGCCAGCAGCGGAATGCCGGGACAGGGCACAGATACGCAGTATTTT
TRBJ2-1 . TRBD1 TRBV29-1 CSVDGGTGGAAHNEQFF TGCAGCGTTGATGGGGGGACAGGGGGCGCGGCGCACAATGAGCAGTTCTTC
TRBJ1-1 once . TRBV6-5 CASSYSGEGAFF TGTGCCAGCAGTTACTCTGGGGAGGGAGCTTTCTTT
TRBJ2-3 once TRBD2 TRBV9 CASSAGLAGGVPRTDTQYF TGTGCCAGCAGCGCCGGTCTAGCGGGAGGGGTCCCCCGCACAGATACGCAGTATTTT
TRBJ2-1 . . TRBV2 CASNPRGTAEQFF TGTGCCAGCAATCCCCGGGGGACAGCCGAGCAGTTCTTC
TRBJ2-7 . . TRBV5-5 CASSLWAVGYEQYF TGTGCCAGCAGCTTGTGGGCCGTCGGTTACGAGCAGTACTTC
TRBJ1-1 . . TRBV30 CAWSDLSQGTTEAFF TGTGCCTGGAGTGACCTATCCCAGGGGACCACTGAAGCTTTCTTT
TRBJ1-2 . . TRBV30 CAWSGLYGYTF TGTGCCTGGAGTGGGCTGTATGGCTACACCTTC
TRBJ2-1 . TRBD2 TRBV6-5 CASRVGREGFNEQFF TGTGCCAGTAGAGTCGGGCGGGAGGGGTTCAATGAGCAGTTCTTC
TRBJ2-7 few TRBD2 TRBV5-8 CASSPQSGSTYEQYF TGTGCCAGCAGCCCACAGAGCGGGAGTACCTACGAGCAGTACTTC
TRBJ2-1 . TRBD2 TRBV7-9 CASSPPSGRATEQFF TGTGCCAGCAGCCCTCCTAGCGGGAGGGCCACTGAGCAGTTCTTC
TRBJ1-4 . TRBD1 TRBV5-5 CASSGFQGAREKLFF TGTGCCAGCAGCGGATTCCAGGGGGCACGGGAAAAACTGTTTTTT
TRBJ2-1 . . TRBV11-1 CASSLNSGDLFFNEQFF TGTGCCAGCAGCTTAAATTCAGGGGATCTCTTTTTTAATGAGCAGTTCTTC
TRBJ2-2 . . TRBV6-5 CASCERHTGELFF TGTGCCAGCTGTGAGCGGCACACCGGGGAGCTGTTTTTT
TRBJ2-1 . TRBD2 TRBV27 CASTSGGVGERYNEQFF TGTGCCAGCACGTCGGGGGGGGTGGGAGAAAGGTACAATGAGCAGTTCTTC
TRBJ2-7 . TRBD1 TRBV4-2 CASSQTGTGPYEQYF TGTGCCAGCAGCCAAACCGGGACAGGACCCTACGAGCAGTACTTC
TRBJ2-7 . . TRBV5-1 CASSRGQLYEQYF TGCGCCAGCAGCCGCGGACAGCTCTACGAGCAGTACTTC
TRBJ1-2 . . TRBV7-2 CASSLVHTDFNYGYTF TGTGCCAGCAGCTTAGTCCACACCGACTTTAACTATGGCTACACCTTC
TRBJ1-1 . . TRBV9 CASSVISGNTEAFF TGTGCCAGCAGCGTTATAAGCGGGAACACTGAAGCTTTCTTT
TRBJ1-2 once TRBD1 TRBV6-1 CASSENRGKNGYTF TGTGCCAGCAGTGAAAACAGGGGGAAGAATGGCTACACCTTC
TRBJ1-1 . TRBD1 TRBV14 CASSQILGTGGRTEAFF TGTGCCAGCAGCCAAATACTTGGGACAGGGGGGAGAACTGAAGCTTTCTTT
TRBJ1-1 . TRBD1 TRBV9 CASSETGARTEAFF TGTGCCAGCAGCGAGACAGGGGCGCGCACTGAAGCTTTCTTT
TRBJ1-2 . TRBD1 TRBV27 CASRKQGAAYGYTF TGTGCCAGCAGAAAACAGGGGGCGGCCTATGGCTACACCTTC
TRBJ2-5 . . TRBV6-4 CASTLKRTQYF TGTGCCAGCACCCTAAAGAGAACCCAGTACTTC
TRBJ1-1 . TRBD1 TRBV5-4 CASSPGQGRLGTEAFF TGTGCCAGCAGCCCCGGACAGGGGCGGTTAGGGACTGAAGCTTTCTTT
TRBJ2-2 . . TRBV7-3 CASSSDTGELFF TGTGCCAGCAGCTCAGACACCGGGGAGCTGTTTTTT
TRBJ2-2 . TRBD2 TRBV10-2 CASSRLAGGENTGELFF TGCGCCAGCAGCCGACTAGCGGGAGGGGAGAACACCGGGGAGCTGTTTTTT
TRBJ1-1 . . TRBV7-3 CASSIDSQTEAFF TGTGCCAGCAGCATTGACAGTCAAACTGAAGCTTTCTTT
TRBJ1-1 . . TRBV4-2 CASRPRATNTEAFF TGTGCCAGCAGACCCAGGGCGACGAACACTGAAGCTTTCTTT